Sequencing of this TCR beta chain was carried out in a study of control samples from healthy donors and cancer patients. Using immunoSEQ multiplex PCR, the repertoire was profiled, and TCRdb retains in-frame clones only, with some absent. The sample carries some 120,000 clones, more than 70% recorded once. Per germline, CDR1 SGHDN and CDR2 FVKESK. Trimming stripped 4 bases from V and 5 bases from J, with 8 bases between. The CDR3 loop spans 12 amino acids. The chain joins TRBV14 to TRBJ1-1, with D possibly TRBD1 on 5 matching bases. This sequence was found in a man aged 50 to 59 in good health. Specimen: blood. The CDR3, as DNA: TGTGCCAGCAGCCCCTGGGGGACTGAAGCTTTCTTT. Its protein product is CASSPWGTEAFF.